This T cell receptor beta chain was sequenced during a study of blood T cells in healthy people across ages. Together with a sample-barcoded 5' primer, a J-beta primer mix was included in a second PCR lasting about 6 to 12 cycles. Each CDR3 protein gets one entry after TCRdb re-called the 5' RACE reads with MiXCR. This sample has approximately 600,000 distinct CDR3 sequences, with around 54% found just once. V was cut by 0 bases and J by 4 bases, with 18 bases left in between. The germline CDR1 and CDR2 sequences are DFQATT and SNEGSKA (reference sequence). The CDR3 is 16 residues long. Sequenced: blood. The chain uses TRBV20-1 and TRBJ2-5; no reliable D call. This TCR came from a man in his sixties in good health. CDR3 coding DNA: TGCAGTGCTAGAGATCATCGGTTAGGCTATACAGAGACCCAGTACTTC. Amino acid sequence: CSARDHRLGYTETQYF.